This T cell receptor beta chain was captured by sequencing in a study of vaccination and CD4 T cells after COVID-19. Regarding the study as a whole: The appearance of a median approximately 90% of reactive clones in convalescent patients occurred only post-vaccination.

Details on this clonotype: Its antigen is as yet unknown.

Treatment indicated: approximately 10-day PBMC culture with coronavirus spike peptide pools or control peptides (ViraFEST assay). The unexposed donor provided CD4+ T cells, which were taken before the COVID-19 pandemic (2011-2018). After removal of 5 bases from V and 3 bases from J, the junction contained 7 bases not matched to a gene. The CDR3 has 14 residues. The germline CDR1 and CDR2 sequences are SEHNR and FQNEAQ (reference sequence). Sequenced with the Oncomine TCR Beta short-read assay was DNA taken from cultured CD4+ T cells. Using its own MiXCR run on the PCR reads, TCRdb lists one record per CDR3 protein. The sample contains thousands of distinct CDR3 sequences, roughly 50% of which appear only once.

This receptor was taken from a human donor in good health. The chain joins TRBV7-9 to TRBJ2-7; 7 bases align to TRBD1. Sample: CD4+ T cells from blood, cultured in vitro. DNA of the CDR3: TGTGCCAGCAGCAAGGACAGGAGGTACTACGAGCAGTACTTC. Its translation is CASSKDRRYYEQYF.